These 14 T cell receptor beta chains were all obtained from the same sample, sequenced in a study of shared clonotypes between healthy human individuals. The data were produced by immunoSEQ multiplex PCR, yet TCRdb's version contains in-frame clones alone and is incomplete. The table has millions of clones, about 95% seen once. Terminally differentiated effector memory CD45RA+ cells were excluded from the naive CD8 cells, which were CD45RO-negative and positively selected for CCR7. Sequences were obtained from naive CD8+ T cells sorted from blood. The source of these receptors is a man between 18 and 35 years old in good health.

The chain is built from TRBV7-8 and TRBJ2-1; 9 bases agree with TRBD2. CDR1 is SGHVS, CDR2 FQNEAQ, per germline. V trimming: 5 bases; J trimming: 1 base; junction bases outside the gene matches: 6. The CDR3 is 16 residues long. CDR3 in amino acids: CASSEEAGGSYNEQFF. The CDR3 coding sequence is TGTGCCAGCAGCGAAGAAGCGGGAGGATCCTACAATGAGCAGTTCTTC.

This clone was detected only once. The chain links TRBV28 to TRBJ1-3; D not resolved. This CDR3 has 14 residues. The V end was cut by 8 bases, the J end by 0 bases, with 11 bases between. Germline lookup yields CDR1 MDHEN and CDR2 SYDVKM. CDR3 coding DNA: TGTGCCAGCGTCGAGGCCCTCTCTGGAAACACCATATATTTT. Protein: CASVEALSGNTIYF.

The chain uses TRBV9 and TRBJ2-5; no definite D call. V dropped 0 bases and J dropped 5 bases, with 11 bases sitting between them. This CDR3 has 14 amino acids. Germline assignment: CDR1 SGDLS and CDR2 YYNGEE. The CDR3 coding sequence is TGTGCCAGCAGCGTAGAACAGTCCTGGGAGACCCAGTACTTC. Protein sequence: CASSVEQSWETQYF.

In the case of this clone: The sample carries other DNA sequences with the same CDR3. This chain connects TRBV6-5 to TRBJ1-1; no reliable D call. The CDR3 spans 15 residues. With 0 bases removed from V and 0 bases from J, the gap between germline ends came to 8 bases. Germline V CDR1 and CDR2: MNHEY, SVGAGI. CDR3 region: CASSYSGGMNTEAFF. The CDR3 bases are TGTGCCAGCAGTTACTCGGGCGGGATGAACACTGAAGCTTTCTTT.

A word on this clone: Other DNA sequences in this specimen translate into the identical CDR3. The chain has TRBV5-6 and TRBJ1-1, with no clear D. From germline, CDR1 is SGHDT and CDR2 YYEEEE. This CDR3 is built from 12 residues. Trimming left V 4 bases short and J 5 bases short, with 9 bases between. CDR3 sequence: CASSLGSTEAFF. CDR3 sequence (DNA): TGTGCCAGCAGCCTTGGTAGTACTGAAGCTTTCTTT.

The CDR3 DNA follows: TGTGCCTGGAGTATCAACAGGGGGCCCCGTCGGGGCTCCTACAATGAGCAGTTCTTC. It encodes CAWSINRGPRRGSYNEQFF. The chain joins TRBV30 to TRBJ2-1; 9 bases match TRBD1. Germline V gene lookup returns CDR1 GTSNPN and CDR2 SVGIG (reference sequence). The junction had 14 bases not matched to a gene; V was cut back by 2 bases and J by 0 bases. This CDR3 is 19 amino acids long.

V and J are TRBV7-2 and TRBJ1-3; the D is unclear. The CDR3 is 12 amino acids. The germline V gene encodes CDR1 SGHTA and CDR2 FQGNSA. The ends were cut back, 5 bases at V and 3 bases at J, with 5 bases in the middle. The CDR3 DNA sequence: TGTGCCAGCAGCGCGGTTGGAAACACCATATATTTT. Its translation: CASSAVGNTIYF.

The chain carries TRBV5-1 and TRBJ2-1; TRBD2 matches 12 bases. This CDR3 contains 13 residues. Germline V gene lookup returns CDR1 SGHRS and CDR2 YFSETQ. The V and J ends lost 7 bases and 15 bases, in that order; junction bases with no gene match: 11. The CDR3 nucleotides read TGCGCCAGCTGGACTAGCGGGGAATCCACGAGGTTCTTC. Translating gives CASWTSGESTRFF.

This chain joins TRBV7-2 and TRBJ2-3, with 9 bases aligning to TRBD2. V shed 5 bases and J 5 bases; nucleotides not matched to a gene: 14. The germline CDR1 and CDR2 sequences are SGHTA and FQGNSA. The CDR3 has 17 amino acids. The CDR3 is CASSHRVAGGGGDTQYF. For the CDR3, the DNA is TGTGCCAGCAGCCACAGGGTGGCGGGGGGGGGCGGAGATACGCAGTATTTT. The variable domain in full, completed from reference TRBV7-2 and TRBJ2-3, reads GAGVSQSPSNKVTEKGKDVELRCDPISGHTALYWYRQSLGQGLEFLIYFQGNSAPDKSGLPSDRFSAERTGGSVSTLTIQRTQQEDSAVYLCASSHRVAGGGGDTQYFGPGTRLTVL.

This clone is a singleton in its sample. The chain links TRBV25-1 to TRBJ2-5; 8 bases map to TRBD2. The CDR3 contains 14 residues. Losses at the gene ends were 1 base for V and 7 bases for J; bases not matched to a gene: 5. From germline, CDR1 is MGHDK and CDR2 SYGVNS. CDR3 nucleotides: TGTGCCAGCAGTGAATCGGGAGGGGATGGGACCCAGTACTTC. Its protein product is CASSESGGDGTQYF.

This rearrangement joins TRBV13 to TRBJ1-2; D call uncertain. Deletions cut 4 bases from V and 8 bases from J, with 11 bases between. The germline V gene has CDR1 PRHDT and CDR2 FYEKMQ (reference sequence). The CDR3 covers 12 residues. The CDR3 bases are TGTGCCAGCAGCTCCTACACCGGGGGCTACACCTTC. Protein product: CASSSYTGGYTF.

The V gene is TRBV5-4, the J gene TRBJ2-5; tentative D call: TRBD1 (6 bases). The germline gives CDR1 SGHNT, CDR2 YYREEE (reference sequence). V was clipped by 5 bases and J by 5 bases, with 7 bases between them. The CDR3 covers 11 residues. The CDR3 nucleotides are TGTGCCAGCAGTCAGGGGGAGACCCAGTACTTC. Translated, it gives CASSQGETQYF.

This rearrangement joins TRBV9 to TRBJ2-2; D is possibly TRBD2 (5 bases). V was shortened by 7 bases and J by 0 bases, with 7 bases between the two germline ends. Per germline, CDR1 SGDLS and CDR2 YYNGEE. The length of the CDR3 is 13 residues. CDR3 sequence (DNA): TGTGCCAGCGCGGGTACGAACACCGGGGAGCTGTTTTTT. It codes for CASAGTNTGELFF.

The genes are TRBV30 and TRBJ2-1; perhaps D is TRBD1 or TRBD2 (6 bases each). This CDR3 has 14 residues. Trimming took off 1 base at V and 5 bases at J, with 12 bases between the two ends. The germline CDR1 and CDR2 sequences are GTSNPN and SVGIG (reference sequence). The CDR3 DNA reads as TGTGCCTGGAGTGCGGGGGCTGAGCACAATGAGCAGTTCTTC. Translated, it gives CAWSAGAEHNEQFF. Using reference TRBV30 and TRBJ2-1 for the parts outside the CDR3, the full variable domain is SQTIHQWPATLVQPVGSPLSLECTVEGTSNPNLYWYRQAAGRGLQLLFYSVGIGQISSEVPQNLSASRPQDRQFILSSKKLLLSDSGFYLCAWSAGAEHNEQFFGPGTRLTVL.